The rows below give T cell receptor beta chains drawn from one sample of a study of cytomegalovirus exposure and HLA in healthy donors. Profiled with immunoSEQ multiplex PCR; TCRdb holds only in-frame clones, not every one. The sample has some 150,000 clones; approximately 76% are singletons. Sequenced: PBMCs. The receptors originated from a man in his sixties in good health and CMV-seronegative. Each CDR3 is given with its conserved first and last residue. Each record gives: clone size, J gene, D gene, V gene, CDR3 DNA, CDR3 protein. D genes are given only for firm matches. Clone size is given for some rows only: seen once, a few or many times, or a class if the clone is expanded.

size: .
J: TRBJ1-1
D: .
V: TRBV5-6
DNA: TGTGCCAGCAGCTCCCTTCCCCCAGAGAACACTGAAGCTTTCTTT
CDR3: CASSSLPPENTEAFF

size: once
J: TRBJ1-2
D: TRBD1
V: TRBV7-2
DNA: TGTGCCAGCAGCGCCGAGACAGGGATCTATGGCTACACCTTC
CDR3: CASSAETGIYGYTF

size: .
J: TRBJ2-7
D: .
V: TRBV5-4
DNA: TGTGCCAGCAGCTTGGGCGGAGGGGAGGTATACGAGCAGTACTTC
CDR3: CASSLGGGEVYEQYF

size: few
J: TRBJ2-5
D: TRBD2
V: TRBV7-2
DNA: TGTGCCAGCAGCTCGGGAGCGGGAGAGACGGAGACCCAGTACTTC
CDR3: CASSSGAGETETQYF

size: few
J: TRBJ1-1
D: .
V: TRBV5-6
DNA: TGTGCCAGCAGCTTTGGACATTCAAGGGGCCGGACTGAAGCTTTCTTT
CDR3: CASSFGHSRGRTEAFF

size: .
J: TRBJ2-2
D: .
V: TRBV11-2
DNA: TGTGCCAGCAGCCCCTGGCTAGTGACCGGGGAGCTGTTTTTT
CDR3: CASSPWLVTGELFF

size: few
J: TRBJ2-1
D: TRBD2
V: TRBV9
DNA: TGTGCCAGCAGCTCTAAGCGGGATCGGAATGAGCAGTTCTTC
CDR3: CASSSKRDRNEQFF

size: .
J: TRBJ2-2
D: .
V: TRBV7-3
DNA: TGTGCCAGCAGCTCGCAGGGGACGAACACCGGGGAGCTGTTTTTT
CDR3: CASSSQGTNTGELFF

size: .
J: TRBJ2-2
D: TRBD2
V: TRBV4-1
DNA: TGCGCCAGCAGCCAAGAGGTTGGGCTAGCGGGGGGGCCGGGCACCGGGGAGCTGTTTTTT
CDR3: CASSQEVGLAGGPGTGELFF

size: .
J: TRBJ1-1
D: TRBD1
V: TRBV5-1
DNA: TGCGCCAGCAGCTCGGACAGGGGGCCGGCGAACACTGAAGCTTTCTTT
CDR3: CASSSDRGPANTEAFF

size: .
J: TRBJ2-4
D: TRBD1
V: TRBV5-4
DNA: TGTGCCAGCAGCGCCGGACAGGGGGCTACCCCCGCTAAAAACATTCAGTACTTC
CDR3: CASSAGQGATPAKNIQYF

size: .
J: TRBJ1-5
D: TRBD1
V: TRBV7-2
DNA: TGTGCCAGCAGCTTAGCGGCAGGGGGACAGGGCAATCAGCCCCAGCATTTT
CDR3: CASSLAAGGQGNQPQHF

size: .
J: TRBJ2-3
D: .
V: TRBV7-2
DNA: TGTGCCAGCAGCTTAGTGGGTGGACAGATCACAGATACGCAGTATTTT
CDR3: CASSLVGGQITDTQYF

size: .
J: TRBJ2-7
D: TRBD1
V: TRBV2
DNA: TGTGCCAGCAGTGGGGACAGCTACGAGCAGTACTTC
CDR3: CASSGDSYEQYF

size: .
J: TRBJ2-3
D: TRBD2
V: TRBV7-9
DNA: TGTGCCAGCAGCGCTAGCGGGACTAGCACAGATACGCAGTATTTT
CDR3: CASSASGTSTDTQYF

size: .
J: TRBJ1-3
D: .
V: TRBV9
DNA: TGTGCCAGCAGCCACGGGGTGGGAACCTCTGGAAACACCATATATTTT
CDR3: CASSHGVGTSGNTIYF

size: .
J: TRBJ1-5
D: .
V: TRBV19
DNA: TGTGCCAGTAAACAGTATAGCAATCAGCCCCAGCATTTT
CDR3: CASKQYSNQPQHF

size: .
J: TRBJ2-7
D: TRBD1
V: TRBV28
DNA: TGTGCCAGCAGAAGACAGGGGGCCTACGAGCAGTACTTC
CDR3: CASRRQGAYEQYF

size: .
J: TRBJ1-5
D: TRBD1
V: TRBV29-1
DNA: TGCAGCGTACGGGGGACAGACAATCAGCCCCAGCATTTT
CDR3: CSVRGTDNQPQHF

size: once
J: TRBJ1-3
D: TRBD1
V: TRBV7-2
DNA: TGTGCCAGCAGCTTAGTGGGACAGGGGGCCTCTGGAAACACCATATATTTT
CDR3: CASSLVGQGASGNTIYF

size: .
J: TRBJ1-5
D: .
V: TRBV30
DNA: TGTGCCTGGAGTGCTAGGGGTACTCAGCCCCAGCATTTT
CDR3: CAWSARGTQPQHF

size: .
J: TRBJ1-1
D: TRBD1
V: TRBV29-1
DNA: TGCAGCGTTGCGGGGACAGTTTCGGACACTGAAGCTTTCTTT
CDR3: CSVAGTVSDTEAFF

size: .
J: TRBJ2-1
D: TRBD1
V: TRBV27
DNA: TGTGCCAGCAGTTTACTGGGACAGGCCTACAATGAGCAGTTCTTC
CDR3: CASSLLGQAYNEQFF

size: once
J: TRBJ2-5
D: TRBD2
V: TRBV2
DNA: TGTGCCCTACAAGGGGCTAGCGGGGGCCAAGAGACCCAGTACTTC
CDR3: CALQGASGGQETQYF

size: .
J: TRBJ2-5
D: TRBD1
V: TRBV13
DNA: TGTGCCAGCAGTGACAGGGGTTCGACCCAGTACTTC
CDR3: CASSDRGSTQYF

size: .
J: TRBJ2-1
D: .
V: TRBV27
DNA: TGTGCCAGCAGTTTACAGGGCTATGAGCAGTTCTTC
CDR3: CASSLQGYEQFF

size: .
J: TRBJ1-4
D: .
V: TRBV6-8
DNA: TGTGCCAGCCCTCCGACCAGGACTGGTGAAAAACTGTTTTTT
CDR3: CASPPTRTGEKLFF

size: .
J: TRBJ2-7
D: TRBD1
V: TRBV14
DNA: TGTGCCAGCAGGCAAACAGGGGACGTTTCCTACGAGCAGTACTTC
CDR3: CASRQTGDVSYEQYF

size: .
J: TRBJ2-3
D: TRBD1
V: TRBV28
DNA: TGTGCCAGCAGTACCCAGGGACAGGGGGCCCCAGATACGCAGTATTTT
CDR3: CASSTQGQGAPDTQYF

size: few
J: TRBJ2-7
D: TRBD1
V: TRBV28
DNA: TGTGCCAGCAGTGAGAGTGGGGGGCGGGGGACAGGGGCCTACGAGCAGTACTTC
CDR3: CASSESGGRGTGAYEQYF

size: once
J: TRBJ1-2
D: .
V: TRBV27
DNA: TGTGCCAGCAGTTTAGTTTCTGGGCTTGGCTACACCTTC
CDR3: CASSLVSGLGYTF

size: .
J: TRBJ2-3
D: .
V: TRBV6-5
DNA: TGTGCCAGCAGTTCGGCTAGCGCGAGAGATACGCAGTATTTT
CDR3: CASSSASARDTQYF

size: .
J: TRBJ2-5
D: .
V: TRBV25-1
DNA: TGTGCCAGCAGTGAATTAGGCAGCCGGGGAGAGACCCAGTACTTC
CDR3: CASSELGSRGETQYF

size: .
J: TRBJ1-4
D: .
V: TRBV9
DNA: TGTGCCAGCAGCGTAGTTCCAGGGAATGAAAAACTGTTTTTT
CDR3: CASSVVPGNEKLFF

size: .
J: TRBJ2-3
D: TRBD2
V: TRBV4-2
DNA: TGTGCCAGCAGCCAGGGACTAGCGGGGGGCAGAGATACGCAGTATTTT
CDR3: CASSQGLAGGRDTQYF

size: .
J: TRBJ2-2
D: TRBD2
V: TRBV11-2
DNA: TGTGCCAGCAGCTCGGGACGAACTCGGGGCGGGGGGTGGCCGGGGGAGCTGTTTTTT
CDR3: CASSSGRTRGGGWPGELFF

size: .
J: TRBJ2-7
D: .
V: TRBV7-9
DNA: TGTGCCAGCAGCTTGAGCATCTACGAGCAGTACTTC
CDR3: CASSLSIYEQYF

size: .
J: TRBJ2-6
D: .
V: TRBV7-9
DNA: TGTGCCAGCAGCCCGATGGGCAGTGGGGCCAACGTCCTGACTTTC
CDR3: CASSPMGSGANVLTF

size: .
J: TRBJ2-7
D: .
V: TRBV18
DNA: TGTGCCAGCTCACCCCCCCCACCTAGGAACTACGAGCAGTACTTC
CDR3: CASSPPPPRNYEQYF

size: .
J: TRBJ2-7
D: .
V: TRBV27
DNA: TGTGCCAGCAGTTTATCCTCCCGCCAGGAGCAGTACTTC
CDR3: CASSLSSRQEQYF

size: .
J: TRBJ1-4
D: TRBD1
V: TRBV7-2
DNA: TGTGCCAGCAGCACGGGACAGGGGAGTGAAAAACTGTTTTTT
CDR3: CASSTGQGSEKLFF